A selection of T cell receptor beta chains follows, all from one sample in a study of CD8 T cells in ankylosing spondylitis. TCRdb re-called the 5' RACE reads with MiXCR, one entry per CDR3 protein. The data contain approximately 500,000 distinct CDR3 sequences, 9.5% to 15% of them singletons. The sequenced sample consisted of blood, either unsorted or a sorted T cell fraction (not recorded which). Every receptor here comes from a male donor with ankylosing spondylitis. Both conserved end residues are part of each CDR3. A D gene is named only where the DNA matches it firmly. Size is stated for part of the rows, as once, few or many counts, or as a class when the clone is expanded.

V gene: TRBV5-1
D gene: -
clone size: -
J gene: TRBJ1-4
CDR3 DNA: TGCGCCAGCAGAGTAAACCCCCAGGGGCATGATGAAAAACTGTTTTTT
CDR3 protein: CASRVNPQGHDEKLFF

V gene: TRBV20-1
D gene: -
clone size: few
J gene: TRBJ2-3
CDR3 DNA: TGCAGTGCTAGAGATCTACAGGGAGTGGGCACAGATACGCAGTATTTT
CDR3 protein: CSARDLQGVGTDTQYF

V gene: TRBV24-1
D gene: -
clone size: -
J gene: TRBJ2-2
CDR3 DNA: TGTGCCACCAGTGATTTAAATCGGGACGGATACACCGGGGAGCTGTTTTTT
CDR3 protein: CATSDLNRDGYTGELFF

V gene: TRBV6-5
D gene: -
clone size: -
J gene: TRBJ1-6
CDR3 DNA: TGTGCCAGCAGTTACGCTGGCCCGTTGGCACCCCTCCACTTT
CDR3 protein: CASSYAGPLAPLHF

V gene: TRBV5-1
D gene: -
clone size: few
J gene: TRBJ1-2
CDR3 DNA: TGCGCCAGCAGCTTGGACAGACTAGTAGGCTACACCTTC
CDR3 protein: CASSLDRLVGYTF

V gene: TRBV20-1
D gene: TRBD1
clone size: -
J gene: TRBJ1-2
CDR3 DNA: TGCAGTGCGTTACGAGGGGGCGAAGTAGCCTACACCTTC
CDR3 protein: CSALRGGEVAYTF

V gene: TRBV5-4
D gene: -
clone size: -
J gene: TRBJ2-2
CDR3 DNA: TGTGCCAGCAGGGATACTAAGGGGGTTCCGACCGGGGAGCTGTTTTTT
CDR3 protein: CASRDTKGVPTGELFF

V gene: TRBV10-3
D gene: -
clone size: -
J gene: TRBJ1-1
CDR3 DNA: TGTGCCTCCGGAGGGGGTGGGACTGAAGCTTTCTTT
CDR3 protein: CASGGGGTEAFF

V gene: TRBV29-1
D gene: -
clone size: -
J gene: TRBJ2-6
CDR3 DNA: TGCAGCGTTGAAGCAATTGTCTCTGGGGCCAACGTCCTGACTTTC
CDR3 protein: CSVEAIVSGANVLTF

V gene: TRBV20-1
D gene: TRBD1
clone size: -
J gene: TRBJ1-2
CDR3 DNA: TGCAGTGCTAGGGGGACAGGGGCGTTAAGTGGCTACACCTTC
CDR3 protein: CSARGTGALSGYTF

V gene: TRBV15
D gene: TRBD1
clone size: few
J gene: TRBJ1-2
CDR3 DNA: TGTGCCACCAGCAGTCTTTTAGGGGGCGGAGATGGCTACACCTTC
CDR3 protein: CATSSLLGGGDGYTF

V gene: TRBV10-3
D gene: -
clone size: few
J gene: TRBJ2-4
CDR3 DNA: TGTGCCATCAGTGAATTCCCCAGGGGCCAGAACATTCAGTACTTC
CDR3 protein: CAISEFPRGQNIQYF

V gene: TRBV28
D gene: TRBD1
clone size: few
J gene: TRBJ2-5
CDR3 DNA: TGTGCCAGCAGTTCCATAACAGGGGATAGGGAGACCCAGTACTTC
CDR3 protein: CASSSITGDRETQYF

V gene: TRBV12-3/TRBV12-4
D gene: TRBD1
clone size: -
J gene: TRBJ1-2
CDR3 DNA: TGTGCCAGCAGCACCGGGACAGGGGGGTTCTATGGCTACACCTTC
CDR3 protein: CASSTGTGGFYGYTF

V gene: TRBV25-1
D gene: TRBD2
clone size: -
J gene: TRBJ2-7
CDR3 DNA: TGTGCCCGTGAAGCGGGGCGTTGCGAGCAGTACTTC
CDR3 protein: CAREAGRCEQYF

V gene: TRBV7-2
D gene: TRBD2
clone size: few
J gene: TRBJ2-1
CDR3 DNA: TGTGCCAGCAGGCGGACTAGCGGGAGTGACAATGAGCAGTTCTTC
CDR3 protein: CASRRTSGSDNEQFF

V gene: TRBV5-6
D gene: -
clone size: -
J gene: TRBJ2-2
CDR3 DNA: TGTGCCAGCAGCTTGGGGGGCCGCGCAACGAACACCGGGGAGCTGTTTTTT
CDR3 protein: CASSLGGRATNTGELFF

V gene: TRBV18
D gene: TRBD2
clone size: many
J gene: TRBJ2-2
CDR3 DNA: TGTGCCAGCTCACCACCCTTCGGGAGGGGACTCGGCACCGGGGAGCTGTTTTTT
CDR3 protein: CASSPPFGRGLGTGELFF

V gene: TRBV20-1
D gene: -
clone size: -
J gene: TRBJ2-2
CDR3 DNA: -
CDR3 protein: CSVPGPGTSGPGSCFF

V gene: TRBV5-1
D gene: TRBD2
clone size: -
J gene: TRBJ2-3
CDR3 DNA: TGCGCCAGCGGGAGCGGGAGAGTGACAGATACGCAGTATTTT
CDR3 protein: CASGSGRVTDTQYF

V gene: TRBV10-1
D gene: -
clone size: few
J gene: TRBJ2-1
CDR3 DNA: TGCGCCAGCAGTGAGTCGAGCGGTCTATCCTACAATGAGCAGTTCTTC
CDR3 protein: CASSESSGLSYNEQFF

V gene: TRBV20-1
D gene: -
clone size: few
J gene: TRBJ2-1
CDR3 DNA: TGCAGTGCTAATCCTACCAGCTTGGAGCAGTTCTTC
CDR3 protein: CSANPTSLEQFF

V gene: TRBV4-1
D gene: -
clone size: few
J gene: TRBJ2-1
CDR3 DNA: TGCGCCAGCAGCCAATTAGTCAGTCCCTACAATGAGCAGTTCTTC
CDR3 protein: CASSQLVSPYNEQFF

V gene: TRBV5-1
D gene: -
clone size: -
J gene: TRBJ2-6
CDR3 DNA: TGCGCCAGCAGCTTGATATACTCTGGGGCCAACGTCCTGACTTTC
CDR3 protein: CASSLIYSGANVLTF

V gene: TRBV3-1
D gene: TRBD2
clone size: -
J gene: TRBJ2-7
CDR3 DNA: TGTGCCAGCAGCCGACGACTAGCGGGCCGCTCCTACGAGCAGTACTTC
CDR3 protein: CASSRRLAGRSYEQYF

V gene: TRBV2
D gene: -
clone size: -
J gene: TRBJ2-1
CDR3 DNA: TGTGCCAGCAGAGTAGGGGGGAACAATGAGCAGTTCTTC
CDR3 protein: CASRVGGNNEQFF